The entry that follows covers one T cell receptor (beta chain) sequence. Its cognate antigen has yet to be identified. Qualities for individual bases were not recorded, and no much larger clone is one base off. V is cut by 2 bases and J by 6 bases, and the space between the germline ends is 10 bases. The CDR3 has 14 amino acids, counting the end cysteine and phenylalanine. Only the CDR3 part of the read is kept: 42 bases, read in frame from the first base. The data were obtained in a study of molecular identifiers for immune sequencing clone quantification (dated by TCRdb to 2017 to 2018). For the wider study: For a replicate experiment, the RNA from either about 20,000 or 100,000 naive CD8 T cells was divided into five aliquots, and four of those aliquots went on to sequencing. CD8 T cells were used in a methods study to benchmark molecular-identifier clustering-based TCR repertoire sequencing (MIDCIRS) and TCR RNA copy counting.

General study outcomes and caveats: About three recovered TCR RNA copies per cell were obtained by modeling, versus about 9.7 by digital PCR, implying a capture efficiency of about 30%. When barcode sub-clustering was omitted, TCR diversity was inflated by chimeric consensus sequences, with chimeras reaching as high as 47%. Naive libraries contained spiked-in Jurkat TCR RNA (approximately ten copies' worth), which is not part of the donor repertoire. A single cell's worth of spiked-in Jurkat TCR RNA was reported detectable even among 850,000 to 1,000,000 naive CD8 T cells. The sizes of highly expanded clones could end up underestimated when identical TCR molecules share a barcode. In CMV-specific effector cells, clones with more than 20 RNA copies contained over 98% of molecules, whereas in naive cells such clones contained under 1% of molecules.

The library was obtained by PCR. The sequencing machine was a NextSeq 500. Bulk TCR libraries were generated as previously described, with the TCR primers listed in Table S5 used. Total RNA was purified with the Qiagen AllPrep DNA/RNA kit. Reads from multiple sequencing runs of the same library were pooled before analysis. The published analysis was carried out like this. Reads were retained only if an exact TCR constant sequence was present, and the retained reads were trimmed to 150 nt and grouped according to their 12-nt molecular barcodes. Within each barcode group, reads were sub-clustered at a 15% Levenshtein threshold, and quality-weighted consensus sequences were built per RNA molecule. Non-functional sequences were filtered out, along with any lower-count sequence sitting one edit away from another sequence. Based on a fit of two negative binomial distributions, barcode sub-clusters having less than 20% of the maximum read count were discarded. The public reads were reanalyzed by TCRdb: fastp trimming at Q25, MiXCR alignment, in-frame beta chains only. Merged by CDR3 protein, the rows form single entries marked with the most common genes and DNA. It is TCRdb's table, rather than the study itself, that gives the V and J calls and clone size. The sample table holds about 630,000 distinct CDR3 sequences, of which over 25% were seen once. The ten largest clones represent approximately 0.75% of the sample.

Naive CD8 T cell libraries were made from roughly 21,000 to 960,000 sorted cells using 10%, 30% or 50% of purified RNA. Naive CD8 T cells were FACS-sorted as CD8+CD4-CCR7+CD45RA+ on a BD FACSAria II into RLT Plus buffer. Detection sensitivity was tested by spiking Jurkat RNA equal to roughly 9 TCR copies' worth into samples containing about 19,000-1,000,000 naive CD8 T cells. CD8 T cells were enriched with RosetteSep CD8+ T Cell Enrichment Cocktail and Ficoll-Paque, followed by ACK red cell lysis. The source of this sequence is a human donor in good health. Some libraries in this study had Jurkat cell RNA spiked in. The chain is made from TRBV12-3 or TRBV12-4 and TRBJ2-2; the D gene lacks a confident call. The sequenced sample consisted of naive CD8+ T cells from blood, with Jurkat cell RNA spiked in. The cell subset or site label of this sample denotes: FACS-sorted CD8+CD4-CCR7+CD45RA+ naive T cells. The sequenced DNA is TGTGCCAGCAGTTTATTCCAAGGGCCCGGGGAGCTGTTTTTT. Translated, it gives CASSLFQGPGELFF.